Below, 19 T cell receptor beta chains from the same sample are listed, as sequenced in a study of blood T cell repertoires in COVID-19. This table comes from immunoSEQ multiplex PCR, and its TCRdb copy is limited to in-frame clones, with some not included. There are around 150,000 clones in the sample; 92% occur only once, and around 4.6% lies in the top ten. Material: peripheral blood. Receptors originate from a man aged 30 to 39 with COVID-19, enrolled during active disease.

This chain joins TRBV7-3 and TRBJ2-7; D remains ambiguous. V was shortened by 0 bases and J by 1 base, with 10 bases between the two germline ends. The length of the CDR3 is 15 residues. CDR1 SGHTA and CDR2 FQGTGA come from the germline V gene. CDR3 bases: TGTGCCAGCAGCTTAACAGGCCTAGGATCCTACGAGCAGTACTTC. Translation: CASSLTGLGSYEQYF.

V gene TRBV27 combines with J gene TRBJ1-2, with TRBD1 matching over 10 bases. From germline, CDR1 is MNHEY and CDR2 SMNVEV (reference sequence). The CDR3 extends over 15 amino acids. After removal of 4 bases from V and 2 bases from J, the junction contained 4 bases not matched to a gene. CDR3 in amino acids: CASSSQGQGNYGYTF. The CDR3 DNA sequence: TGTGCCAGCAGTTCCCAGGGACAGGGGAACTATGGCTACACCTTC.

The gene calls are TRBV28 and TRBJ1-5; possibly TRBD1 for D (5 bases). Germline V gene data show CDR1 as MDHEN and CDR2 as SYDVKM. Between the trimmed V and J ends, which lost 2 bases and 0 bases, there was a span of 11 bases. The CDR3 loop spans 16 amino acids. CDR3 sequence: CASSLTGTYSNQPQHF. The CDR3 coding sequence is TGTGCCAGCAGTTTAACAGGAACCTATAGCAATCAGCCCCAGCATTTT.

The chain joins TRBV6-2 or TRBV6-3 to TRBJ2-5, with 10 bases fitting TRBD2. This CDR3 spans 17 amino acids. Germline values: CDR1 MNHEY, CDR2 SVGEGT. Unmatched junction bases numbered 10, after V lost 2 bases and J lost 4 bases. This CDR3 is CASSYRFEREGLETQYF. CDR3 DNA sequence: TGTGCCAGCAGTTACCGATTTGAGCGGGAGGGCTTAGAGACCCAGTACTTC.

The CDR3 protein is CATSESGTGHIDEQFF. Written as DNA, the CDR3 is TGTGCCACCAGTGAGTCCGGGACAGGGCATATAGATGAGCAGTTCTTC. The chain couples TRBV24-1 to TRBJ2-1; 9 nucleotides line up with TRBD1. V was clipped by 4 bases and J by 8 bases; unmatched bases: 11. Germline CDR1 is KGHDR and CDR2 is SFDVKD. The CDR3 is made up of 16 amino acids.

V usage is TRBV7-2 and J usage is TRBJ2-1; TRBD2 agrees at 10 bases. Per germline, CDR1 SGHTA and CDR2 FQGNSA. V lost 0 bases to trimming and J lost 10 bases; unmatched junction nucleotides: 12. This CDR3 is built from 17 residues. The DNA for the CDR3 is TGTGCCAGCAGCTTAGCGACGGGAATAGCGGGAGGAGGGGAGCAGTTCTTC. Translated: CASSLATGIAGGGEQFF. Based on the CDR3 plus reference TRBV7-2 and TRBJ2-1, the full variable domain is GAGVSQSPSNKVTEKGKDVELRCDPISGHTALYWYRQSLGQGLEFLIYFQGNSAPDKSGLPSDRFSAERTGGSVSTLTIQRTQQEDSAVYLCASSLATGIAGGGEQFFGPGTRLTVL.

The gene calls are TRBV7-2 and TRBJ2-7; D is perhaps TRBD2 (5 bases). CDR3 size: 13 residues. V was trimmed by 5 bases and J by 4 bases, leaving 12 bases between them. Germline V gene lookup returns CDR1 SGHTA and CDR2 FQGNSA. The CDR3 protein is CASSTSGYYEQYF. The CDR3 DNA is TGTGCCAGCAGCACTAGTGGGTATTACGAGCAGTACTTC.

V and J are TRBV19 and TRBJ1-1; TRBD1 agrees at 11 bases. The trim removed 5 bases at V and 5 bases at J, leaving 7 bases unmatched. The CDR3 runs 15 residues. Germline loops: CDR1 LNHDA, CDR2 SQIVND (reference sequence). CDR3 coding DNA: TGTGCCAGTAGTGAAGGGACAGGGGGTAGGACTGAAGCTTTCTTT. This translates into CASSEGTGGRTEAFF.

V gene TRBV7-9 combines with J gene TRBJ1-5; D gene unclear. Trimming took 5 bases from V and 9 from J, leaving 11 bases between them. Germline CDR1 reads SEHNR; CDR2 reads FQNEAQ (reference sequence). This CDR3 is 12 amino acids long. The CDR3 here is CASSISTGPQHF. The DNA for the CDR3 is TGTGCCAGCAGCATATCGACGGGGCCCCAGCATTTT. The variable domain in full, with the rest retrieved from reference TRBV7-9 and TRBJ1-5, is DTGVSQNPRHKITKRGQNVTFRCDPISEHNRLYWYRQTLGQGPEFLTYFQNEAQLEKSRLLSDRFSAERPKGSFSTLEIQRTEQGDSAMYLCASSISTGPQHFGDGTRLSIL.

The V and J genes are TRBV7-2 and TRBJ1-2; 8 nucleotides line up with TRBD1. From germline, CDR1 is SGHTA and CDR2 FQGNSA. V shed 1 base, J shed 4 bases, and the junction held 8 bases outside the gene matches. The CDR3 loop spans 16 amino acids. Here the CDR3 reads CASSLDWQGALYGYTF. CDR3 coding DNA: TGTGCCAGCAGCTTAGATTGGCAGGGGGCGCTCTATGGCTACACCTTC.

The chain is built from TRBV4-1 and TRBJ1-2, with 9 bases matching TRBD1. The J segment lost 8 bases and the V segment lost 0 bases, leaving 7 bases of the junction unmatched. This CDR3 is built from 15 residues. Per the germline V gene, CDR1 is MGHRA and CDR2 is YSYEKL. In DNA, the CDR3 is TGCGCCAGCAGCCAAGATCCGGGGACAGGGTTGGGCTACACCTTC. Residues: CASSQDPGTGLGYTF.

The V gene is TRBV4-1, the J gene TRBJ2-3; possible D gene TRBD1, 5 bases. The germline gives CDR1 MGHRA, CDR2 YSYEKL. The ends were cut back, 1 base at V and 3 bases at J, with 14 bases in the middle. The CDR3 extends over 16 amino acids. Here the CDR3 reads CASSQAGFGLTDTQYF. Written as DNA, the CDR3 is TGCGCCAGCAGCCAAGCAGGGTTTGGTTTAACAGATACGCAGTATTTT.

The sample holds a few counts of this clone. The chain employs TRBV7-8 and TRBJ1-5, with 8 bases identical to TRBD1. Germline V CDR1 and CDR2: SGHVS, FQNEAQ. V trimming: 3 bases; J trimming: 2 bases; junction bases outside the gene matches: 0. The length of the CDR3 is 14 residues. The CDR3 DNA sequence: TGTGCCAGCAGCTTGACAGGGGGCAATCAGCCCCAGCATTTT. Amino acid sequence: CASSLTGGNQPQHF.

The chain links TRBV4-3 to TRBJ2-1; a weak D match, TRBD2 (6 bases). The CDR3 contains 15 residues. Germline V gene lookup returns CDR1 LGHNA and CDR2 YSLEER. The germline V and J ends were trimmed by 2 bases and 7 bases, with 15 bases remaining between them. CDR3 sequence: CASSQLHPGGNEQFF. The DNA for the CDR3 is TGCGCCAGCAGCCAACTACACCCTGGAGGGAATGAGCAGTTCTTC.

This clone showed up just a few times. The CDR3 region has the DNA TGTGCCAGCAGTTTACCCGAGGGACAGGGCAGCTATGGCTACACCTTC. Protein product: CASSLPEGQGSYGYTF. The chain links TRBV28 to TRBJ1-2; TRBD1 matches at 9 bases. The CDR3 has 16 amino acids. Germline CDR1 is MDHEN and CDR2 is SYDVKM. J lost 4 bases, V lost 2 bases, and 8 bases had no gene match.

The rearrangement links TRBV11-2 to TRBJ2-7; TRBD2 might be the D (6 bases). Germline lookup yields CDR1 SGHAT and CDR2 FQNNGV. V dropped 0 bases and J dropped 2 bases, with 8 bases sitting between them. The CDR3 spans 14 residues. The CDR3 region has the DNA TGTGCCAGCAGCTTAGAACTAGCCACCTACGAGCAGTACTTC. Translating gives CASSLELATYEQYF.

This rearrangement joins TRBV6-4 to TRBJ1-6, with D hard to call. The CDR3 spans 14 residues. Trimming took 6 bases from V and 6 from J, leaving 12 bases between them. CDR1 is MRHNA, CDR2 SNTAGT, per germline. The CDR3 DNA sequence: TGTGCCAGCAGCTACGACAAGTTTAATTCACCCCTCCACTTT. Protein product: CASSYDKFNSPLHF.

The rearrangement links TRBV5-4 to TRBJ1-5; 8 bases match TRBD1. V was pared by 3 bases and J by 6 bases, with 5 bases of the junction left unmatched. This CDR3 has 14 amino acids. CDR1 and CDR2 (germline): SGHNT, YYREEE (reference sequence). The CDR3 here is CASSSGQGGQPQHF. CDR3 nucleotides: TGTGCCAGCAGCTCAGGACAGGGAGGTCAGCCCCAGCATTTT.

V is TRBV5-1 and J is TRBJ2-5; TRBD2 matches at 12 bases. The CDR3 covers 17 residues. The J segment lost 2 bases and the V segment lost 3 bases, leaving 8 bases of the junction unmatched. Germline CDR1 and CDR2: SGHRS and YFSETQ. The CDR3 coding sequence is TGCGCCAGCAGCTCCTCCGGACTAGCGGGACGTCAAGAGACCCAGTACTTC. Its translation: CASSSSGLAGRQETQYF.